The 8 T cell receptor beta chains below come from one sample, sequenced in a study of blood T cell repertoires in COVID-19. TCRdb keeps only in-frame clones here, not all; method: immunoSEQ multiplex PCR. Of about 250,000 clones detected, around nine tenths appear once; the ten largest clones hold approximately 1.7%. Sequencing was carried out using PBMCs or T cells enriched from blood (not recorded which). The receptor set was obtained from a woman aged 45 to 65 who had recovered from COVID-19.

The chain joins TRBV3-1 (or the pseudogene TRBV3-2) to TRBJ2-7; 7 bases map to TRBD1. The CDR3 consists of 12 residues. After removal of 6 bases from V and 9 bases from J, the junction contained 8 bases not matched to a gene. Germline CDR1 LGHDT, CDR2 YNNKEL (reference sequence). Written as DNA, the CDR3 is TGTGCCAGCAGGGATTACACAGGGGCGCAGTACTTC. As protein: CASRDYTGAQYF.

The chain links TRBV18 to TRBJ2-7; 7 nucleotides agree with TRBD2. This CDR3 region has 15 residues. Germline loops: CDR1 KGHSH, CDR2 LQKENI. V dropped 6 bases and J dropped 5; count of bases not matched to a gene: 13. DNA for the CDR3: TGTGCCAGCTCCCGGGGATTAGGGAGCGGGAACGAGCAGTACTTC. This codes for CASSRGLGSGNEQYF.

The chain joins TRBV30 to TRBJ2-5; TRBD2 aligns across 8 bases. V lost 5 bases and J lost 3; bases outside the gene matches: 5. Germline loops: CDR1 GTSNPN, CDR2 SVGIG (reference sequence). The CDR3 spans 13 residues. CDR3 bases: TGTGCCTGGGCCCGGCGGGGGGAAGAGACCCAGTACTTC. Translated, it gives CAWARRGEETQYF.

This chain links TRBV19 with TRBJ2-7, with 8 bases that match TRBD2. V lost 7 bases to trimming and J lost 6 bases; unmatched junction nucleotides: 8. This CDR3 is 13 amino acids long. Germline CDR1 LNHDA, CDR2 SQIVND (reference sequence). CDR3 DNA: TGTGCCAGTAAACCTAGCGGGTTGGCCGAGCAGTACTTC. As protein: CASKPSGLAEQYF.

This chain joins TRBV11-2 and TRBJ1-2, with TRBD1 identical over 9 bases. V dropped 2 bases and J dropped 7; count of bases not matched to a gene: 11. The V gene's germline CDR1 is SGHAT and CDR2 FQNNGV. The CDR3 spans 16 residues. The CDR3 bases are TGTGCCAGCAGCTTATTTCTGGGACAGGGTTCAGGTGGCTACACCTTC. Its protein product is CASSLFLGQGSGGYTF.

This clone showed up just once. J is TRBJ2-1 and V is TRBV5-4; perhaps TRBD2 as D (6 bases). V was clipped by 0 bases and J by 10 bases, with 8 bases between them. This CDR3 region has 12 residues. Germline lookup yields CDR1 SGHNT and CDR2 YYREEE (reference sequence). CDR3 region: CASSLEAGEQFF. The CDR3 DNA sequence: TGTGCCAGCAGCTTGGAGGCGGGAGAGCAGTTCTTC.

The chain links TRBV2 to TRBJ2-2; no firm D call. Per germline, CDR1 SNHLY and CDR2 FYNNEI. The CDR3 is 14 amino acids. Deletions cut 6 bases from V and 3 bases from J, with 11 bases between. This CDR3 reads CASRLYQDTGELFF. The CDR3 region has the DNA TGTGCCAGCAGGTTATACCAGGACACCGGGGAGCTGTTTTTT.

The chain employs TRBV4-2 and TRBJ2-4, with D hard to call. The germline V gene encodes CDR1 LGHNA and CDR2 YNFKEQ. The CDR3 is 17 amino acids. V was trimmed by 1 base and J by 0 bases, leaving 13 bases between them. CDR3 DNA sequence: TGTGCCAGCAGCCAAGTGGCCGTCCAATTAGCCAAAAACATTCAGTACTTC. Residues: CASSQVAVQLAKNIQYF.